This T cell receptor beta chain was sequenced for a study of blood T cells in healthy people across ages. This clonotype has more than one count but fewer than ten. Primers used in a second PCR of about 7 to 11 cycles were a sample-barcoded 5' primer and a J-beta primer mix. TCRdb reprocessed the 5' RACE reads via MiXCR and lists one record per CDR3 protein. This table holds fewer than 700,000 distinct CDR3 sequences, 40% to 45% found once. Trimming took off 7 bases at V and 8 bases at J, with 13 bases between the two ends. Germline-derived CDR1 and CDR2 are MNHEY and SVGEGT. This CDR3 region has 12 residues.

J is TRBJ2-3 and V is TRBV6-2 or TRBV6-3; D is possibly TRBD2 (6 bases). This receptor was identified in a man older than 75 in good health. Material: blood. The CDR3 sequence is CASTHVGGTQYF. DNA of the CDR3: TGTGCCAGCACCCACGTCGGGGGTACGCAGTATTTT.